This is a list of T cell receptor beta chains from one sample in a study of blood T cell repertoires in COVID-19. The table came from immunoSEQ multiplex PCR; TCRdb's copy has only in-frame clones and leaves some out. The profile covers 450,000 to 500,000 clones, with approximately 85% appearing a single time and under 4% taken by the ten largest. The sequenced sample consisted of peripheral blood. The source is a human donor in a cohort sampled during active COVID-19. Each CDR3 is given with its conserved first and last residue. The D gene is left open where the match is weak. Clone size is shown for a subset of rows, as once, few, many or a class of expanded clone.

>.|TRBV24-1|.|TRBJ1-1
CATRKGGGTEAFF
TGTGCCACCAGAAAGGGCGGGGGAACTGAAGCTTTCTTT
>TRBD1|TRBV3-1/TRBV3-2|.|TRBJ2-7
CASSQGAGGMYEQYF
TGTGCCAGCAGCCAAGGGGCAGGGGGCATGTACGAGCAGTACTTC
>TRBD2|TRBV5-4|.|TRBJ2-1
CASSPRSLADYNEQFF
TGTGCCAGCAGCCCAAGGTCCCTAGCGGATTACAATGAGCAGTTCTTC
>.|TRBV18|.|TRBJ2-1
CASSPSASNNEQFF
TGTGCCAGCTCACCATCAGCGTCTAACAATGAGCAGTTCTTC
>.|TRBV9|.|TRBJ2-1
CASSVRVVNNEQFF
TGTGCCAGCAGCGTAAGAGTTGTCAACAATGAGCAGTTCTTC
>.|TRBV5-1|.|TRBJ2-3
CASSFGATFTDTQYF
TGCGCCAGCAGCTTTGGAGCCACTTTCACGGATACGCAGTATTTT
>TRBD1|TRBV2|.|TRBJ2-3
CASRKGTGRSTDTQYF
TGTGCCAGCAGGAAGGGGACAGGGCGCAGCACAGATACGCAGTATTTT
>.|TRBV6-4|few|TRBJ1-5
CASTITVLNQPQHF
TGTGCCAGCACCATAACAGTGCTAAATCAGCCCCAGCATTTT
>.|TRBV9|.|TRBJ1-2
CASSVQGSGYGYTF
TGTGCCAGCAGCGTACAGGGTTCCGGGTATGGCTACACCTTC
>TRBD1|TRBV7-3|few|TRBJ2-3
CASSLMGTGGTDTQYF
TGTGCCAGCAGCTTAATGGGGACAGGGGGCACAGATACGCAGTATTTT
>TRBD1|TRBV24-1|.|TRBJ1-2
CATSGGPGQGAGYYGYTF
TGTGCCACCAGCGGCGGCCCGGGACAGGGCGCGGGATATTATGGCTACACCTTC
>.|TRBV11-3|.|TRBJ2-3
CASGQGDTQYF
TGTGCCAGCGGCCAGGGCGATACGCAGTATTTT
>.|TRBV28|.|TRBJ2-3
CASSLPTGLYTDTQYF
TGTGCCAGCAGTTTGCCGACGGGACTTTACACAGATACGCAGTATTTT
>.|TRBV11-2|.|TRBJ1-1
CASSLAGTGEAFF
TGTGCCAGCAGCTTAGCTGGTACAGGCGAAGCTTTCTTT
>TRBD1|TRBV19|.|TRBJ1-5
CASSIGYRGVSNQPQHF
TGTGCCAGTAGTATAGGGTACAGGGGCGTTAGCAATCAGCCCCAGCATTTT
>TRBD1|TRBV2|.|TRBJ2-2
CASNPGQGAVGELFF
TGTGCCAGCAATCCGGGACAGGGGGCGGTCGGGGAGCTGTTTTTT
>.|TRBV5-8|.|TRBJ1-6
CASSLPGQPPSSSYNSPLHF
TGTGCCAGCAGCTTGCCGGGACAACCACCGTCGAGCTCCTATAATTCACCCCTCCACTTT